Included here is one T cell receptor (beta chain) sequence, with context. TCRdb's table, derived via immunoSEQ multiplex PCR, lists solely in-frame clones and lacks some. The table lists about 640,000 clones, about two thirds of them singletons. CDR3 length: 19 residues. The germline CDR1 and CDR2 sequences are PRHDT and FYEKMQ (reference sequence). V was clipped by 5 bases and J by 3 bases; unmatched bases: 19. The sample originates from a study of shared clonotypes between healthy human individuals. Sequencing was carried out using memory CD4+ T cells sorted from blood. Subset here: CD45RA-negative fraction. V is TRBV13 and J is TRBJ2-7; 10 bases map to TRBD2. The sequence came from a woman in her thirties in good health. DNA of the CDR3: TGTGCCAGCAGCCGATCAGGGTGGGCTAGCGGGAGTAGGAACTACGAGCAGTACTTC. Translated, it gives CASSRSGWASGSRNYEQYF. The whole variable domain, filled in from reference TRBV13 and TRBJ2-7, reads AAGVIQSPRHLIKEKRETATLKCYPIPRHDTVYWYQQGPGQDPQFLISFYEKMQSDKGSIPDRFSAQQFSDYHSELNMSSLELGDSALYFCASSRSGWASGSRNYEQYFGPGTRLTVT.